Sequencing of this T cell receptor (beta chain) was carried out in a study of cytomegalovirus exposure and HLA in healthy donors (TCRdb year 2017). Background for the entire study: A later analysis indicated that the 120 or so validation repertoires were generated on the platform also employed for the roughly 650 repertoires of the first cohort. The aim of the study was to test whether cataloging public T cell receptors could identify signatures of past pathogen exposure. Along with the approximately 620-subject first cohort, a separate validation cohort of 120 different subjects was used. To predict cytomegalovirus infection status, the study brought together high-throughput TCR immunosequencing, statistical association of individual TCRs with disease status, and machine learning.

The donors were included in the validation cohort of roughly 130 subjects, a group kept apart from the roughly 610-subject first cohort. Study-wide conclusions, independent of this receptor: Subsequent analysis determined that TCRs grouped into clusters in the first cohort also showed a tendency toward co-occurrence across the 120 or so validation repertoires, and about 93% of cluster scores exceeded 0. Across donors, most TCR sequences were observed very rarely, whereas some public TCRs were present in many individuals. The classifier was reported to diagnose cytomegalovirus status with high specificity and sensitivity in both the original cohort and the validation cohort. The study listed 150 to 200 TCR beta chains as associated with cytomegalovirus. The validation cohort had no HLA typing available for a later analysis, so co-occurrence within that cohort was assessed over all 120 or so repertoires. The authors suggested that the approach could potentially be extended to other disease states and immunological phenotypes. A few of the identified cytomegalovirus-associated TCR beta chains were confirmed in vitro to be specific for cytomegalovirus antigens.

The CDR3 runs 14 amino acids, cysteine and phenylalanine included. Only the CDR3 portion is preserved as DNA: 42 bases, with reading frame beginning at the first base. The germline V gene encodes CDR1 SEHNR and CDR2 FQNEAQ (reference sequence). V is cut by 1 base and J by 1 base, and the space between the germline ends is 7 bases. Comments on this clone: It lacks a known antigen. It has no much larger one-base neighbor in the sample; base qualities were not kept.

The library was made by the immunoSEQ multiplex PCR assay. In the original analysis: A statistical classification framework was developed to diagnose cytomegalovirus status using the catalog of TCR beta chain sequences. TCRdb obtained this table from immuneACCESS and retained in-frame rearrangements with V and J assigned. These tables miss some clones; where compared with another copy, unresolved V genes account for less than half of the shortfall, and the remainder is unexplained. That table supplies the V and J calls and clone size; D and trimming were determined from the DNA. This sample holds 150,000 to 200,000 clones; around four fifths were observed only once. The ten largest account for about 2.3% of the sample.

Sequencing was carried out using PBMCs. In this chain, TRBV7-9 is recombined with TRBJ1-1; the D gene identity is not certain. The TCR comes from a man younger than 45 in good health and CMV-seropositive. For the CDR3, the sequence is CASSLERGNTEAFF. The DNA reads as follows: TGTGCCAGCAGCTTAGAACGAGGGAACACTGAAGCTTTCTTT.